This T cell receptor (beta chain) was found in a study of T cells in Graves' hyperthyroidism and ophthalmopathy. With 6 bases clipped from V and 0 bases from J, the junction kept 7 bases outside the gene matches. Germline assignment: CDR1 SGHTA and CDR2 FQGTGA. The CDR3 spans 15 residues. RNA transcripts provided the source from which TCR beta CDR3 regions were amplified. Primed by the HTBI set, a first-round RT-PCR was run on the TCR CDR3. TCRdb recomputed calls from the multiplex PCR reads with MiXCR, one row per CDR3 protein. Of around 200,000 distinct CDR3 sequences listed, around 17% are singletons. This clonotype was found many times.

The sequenced sample consisted of blood. The genes are TRBV7-3 and TRBJ2-5; 7 bases match TRBD2. The clonotype was recovered from a man aged 40-49 years with Graves' hyperthyroidism. CDR3 sequence: CASSFSGTDQETQYF. CDR3 in DNA: TGTGCCAGCAGTTTCAGCGGGACGGACCAAGAGACCCAGTACTTC.